This entry features one T cell receptor (beta chain) sequence. The antigen it binds to is not known. Base qualities are not provided; no much larger clone lies one nucleotide away. This record belongs to a study of blood T cell repertoires in COVID-19 (TCRdb year 2020). About the full investigation: Collaborator samples came from the United States, Italy and Spain and covered acute and convalescent phases of COVID-19. The prospective study material was composed of cDNA or gDNA derived from T cells, B-cell-depleted T cells, or PBMCs. The dataset comprised deeply sampled blood TCRbeta repertoires from subjects exposed to, actively infected with, or recovered from COVID-19. The repertoires were released in a freely available public database intended as a resource for research on the immune response to SARS-CoV-2. Samples were obtained from the ongoing ImmuneRACE study (first 160 participants) and from about 1,300 subjects provided by 6 global collaborators. Sample metadata almost always included a de-identified subject ID, COVID-19 status, age in years and sex. HLA class I and class II types, where available, came from metadata supplied by the sample provider rather than from assay-based typing. Results and caveats for the whole study, not just this receptor: The amount of clinical and demographic metadata varied by source and participant and was provided uncurated.

V and J lose 4 bases and 0 bases, and a span of 11 bases separates them. Based on the germline V gene, the CDR1 and CDR2 sequences are SGHVS and FNYEAQ. The CDR3 spans 15 residues, from the cysteine through the phenylalanine. The retained sequence is limited to the CDR3, 45 bases, with the frame set at the first base. TCRbeta CDR3 regions were amplified from genomic DNA using the immunoSEQ Assay, a bias-controlled multiplex PCR. In the original analysis: The number of nucleated cells in each sample was estimated from the amplification of reference gene primers within the assay. Sequence reads were collapsed and filtered to measure the absolute abundance of every unique TCRbeta CDR3 rearrangement. For each sample, productive Simpson clonality was calculated as the square root of Simpson's diversity index across productive rearrangements. TCRdb limited this immuneACCESS table to in-frame rearrangements with V and J called. A share of clones is missing; checked studies link under half to unresolved V genes, and the rest is unexplained. The V and J calls and the clone size are those of that table, but D and trimming were determined from the DNA. The sample contains tens of thousands of clones, approximately 90% of them found a single time. The top ten clonotypes cover under 4% of the sample.

At one collaborating source in Seattle, patients were enrolled during active infection and were followed longitudinally through the course of disease. Collaborating institutions collected whole blood in K2EDTA tubes following their own protocols. For TCRbeta analysis, collaborators shipped samples in one of three forms: frozen whole blood, isolated PBMCs, or DNA extracted from either of those sample types. Sequencing used peripheral blood. This sequence was found in a man aged 35 to 55 with COVID-19, enrolled during active disease. The sequence is built from TRBV7-6 and TRBJ2-3; a weak D assignment points to TRBD1 (5 bases agree). The nucleotide sequence is given as TGTGCCAGCAGCTGGGGCGGAACTAGCACAGATACGCAGTATTTT. Its protein product is CASSWGGTSTDTQYF. The CDR3, completed at both ends by the reference TRBV7-6 and TRBJ2-3 genes, gives the full variable domain GAGVSQSPRYKVTKRGQDVALRCDPISGHVSLYWYRQALGQGPEFLTYFNYEAQQDKSGLPNDRFSAERPEGSISTLTIQRTEQRDSAMYRCASSWGGTSTDTQYFGPGTRLTVL.